The 18 T cell receptor beta chains below all came from one sample that was sequenced in a study of beta chain features in type 1 diabetes. Expressed TCRB transcripts were sequenced, since all the RNA that had been isolated was reverse transcribed. Libraries were prepared by immunoSEQ multiplex PCR; TCRdb keeps only in-frame clonotypes and omits some of them. The sample records tens of thousands of clones, under 35% being singletons. The sequenced sample consisted of stem cell memory CD4+ T cells from blood. The receptors shown here come from a woman younger than 30 in good health.

The chain recombines TRBV4-1 with TRBJ1-2, with D uncertain. Trimming left V 2 bases short and J 4 bases short, with 14 bases between. CDR1 is MGHRA, CDR2 YSYEKL, per germline. This CDR3 has 15 amino acids. The CDR3 is CASSQTPGEGYGYTF. CDR3 in DNA: TGCGCCAGCAGCCAAACGCCCGGGGAAGGCTATGGCTACACCTTC.

The chain uses TRBV6-5 and TRBJ1-2; 9 bases agree with TRBD1. Germline V gene lookup returns CDR1 MNHEY and CDR2 SVGAGI. V was pared by 5 bases and J by 4 bases, with 8 bases of the junction left unmatched. The CDR3 covers 15 residues. CDR3: CASSGQGWEGYGYTF. The CDR3 nucleotides read TGTGCCAGCAGTGGACAGGGGTGGGAGGGCTATGGCTACACCTTC.

The CDR3 DNA reads as TGCGCCAGCAGCCAAGGACTAGCGATGAACACAGATACGCAGTATTTT. It encodes CASSQGLAMNTDTQYF. The gene calls are TRBV4-1 and TRBJ2-3, with TRBD2 matching 8 bases. Looked up from germline, CDR1 is MGHRA and CDR2 is YSYEKL. Germline trimming cut 1 base from V and 2 bases from J; bases unmatched to any gene: 5. CDR3 length: 16 residues.

This clone was counted only a few times. V is TRBV30 and J is TRBJ2-5; D call uncertain. Per germline, CDR1 GTSNPN and CDR2 SVGIG (reference sequence). Trimming removed 3 bases at V and 5 bases at J, with 7 bases between. The CDR3 is 11 amino acids. Here the CDR3 reads CAWSPQETQYF. The CDR3 region has the DNA TGTGCCTGGAGCCCTCAGGAGACCCAGTACTTC.

V is TRBV5-4 and J is TRBJ2-2, with no clear D. This CDR3 has 14 amino acids. Germline V gene data show CDR1 as SGHNT and CDR2 as YYREEE (reference sequence). The ends were cut back, 1 base at V and 2 bases at J, with 6 bases in the middle. DNA of the CDR3: TGTGCCAGCAGCTTGACAAAAAACACCGGGGAGCTGTTTTTT. It encodes CASSLTKNTGELFF.

The genes are TRBV4-1 and TRBJ2-7; possible D gene TRBD1, 5 bases. The CDR3 extends over 15 amino acids. Trimming pared 1 base from V and 6 bases from J, leaving 16 bases between. Germline CDR1 is MGHRA and CDR2 is YSYEKL. The CDR3 is CASSQGQNQGFEQYF. CDR3 coding DNA: TGCGCCAGCAGCCAAGGACAAAATCAGGGTTTCGAGCAGTACTTC.

The rearrangement uses TRBV5-1 and TRBJ2-7, with 9 bases identical to TRBD2. Germline CDR1 is SGHRS and CDR2 is YFSETQ. The CDR3 runs to 16 residues. J lost 2 bases, V lost 4 bases, and 10 bases had no gene match. In DNA, the CDR3 is TGCGCCAGCAGCCAGGGCCTGACTAGCGGTACCTACGAGCAGTACTTC. Amino acid sequence: CASSQGLTSGTYEQYF.

J is TRBJ2-1 and V is TRBV19; 12 bases align to TRBD2. CDR3 size: 17 residues. Germline CDR1 LNHDA, CDR2 SQIVND (reference sequence). V was clipped by 6 bases and J by 1 base; unmatched bases: 7. CDR3 sequence: CASRRGGLAGSYNEQFF. CDR3 bases: TGTGCCAGTAGACGTGGAGGACTAGCGGGATCCTACAATGAGCAGTTCTTC.

Only a few counts were recorded for this clone. The J gene is TRBJ2-5, the V gene TRBV30, with 14 positions matching TRBD2. Germline V gives CDR1 GTSNPN, CDR2 SVGIG (reference sequence). After removal of 8 bases from V and 5 bases from J, the junction contained 10 bases not matched to a gene. CDR3 length: 15 residues. As DNA, the CDR3 is TGTGCCACCCCGGGACTAGCGGGAGTCGTGGAGACCCAGTACTTC. Amino acid sequence: CATPGLAGVVETQYF.

This clone was seen a handful of times. V gene TRBV7-2 combines with J gene TRBJ1-3; no firm D call. Trimming removed 3 bases at V and 2 bases at J, with 11 bases between. Germline CDR1 and CDR2: SGHTA and FQGNSA. The CDR3 is made up of 15 amino acids. In DNA form, the CDR3 reads TGTGCCAGCAGCTTCGAAGACATACCTGGAAACACCATATATTTT. This encodes CASSFEDIPGNTIYF.

V usage is TRBV7-9 and J usage is TRBJ1-1; no clear D gene. The CDR3 covers 12 residues. Germline V gene lookup returns CDR1 SEHNR and CDR2 FQNEAQ (reference sequence). The V end lost 5 bases, the J end lost 7 bases, and 11 bases lay between the germline ends. For the CDR3, the DNA is TGTGCCAGCAGCCAACTGACGGGTGAAGCTTTCTTT. Translation gives CASSQLTGEAFF.

The chain employs TRBV6-6 and TRBJ1-2, with no clear D. The CDR3 is 12 amino acids. Trimming left V 8 bases short and J 8 bases short, with 15 bases between. Germline V CDR1 and CDR2: MNHNY, SVGAGI (reference sequence). The CDR3 region has the DNA TGTGCCAGCCAGGAAAGAGTTGTAGGCTACACCTTC. Protein: CASQERVVGYTF.

This clone has only a few counts. The genes are TRBV4-3 and TRBJ2-1; D is unclear. The V end was cut by 0 bases, the J end by 3 bases, with 6 bases between. Per germline, CDR1 LGHNA and CDR2 YSLEER. This CDR3 is built from 14 residues. The CDR3 is CASSQDTGYNEQFF. CDR3 DNA sequence: TGCGCCAGCAGCCAAGATACCGGCTACAATGAGCAGTTCTTC.

The V gene is TRBV7-3, the J gene TRBJ1-2; TRBD1 agrees at 8 bases. The V segment lost 0 bases and the J segment 7 bases; nucleotides outside the gene matches: 1. CDR3 size: 13 residues. Germline V gene lookup returns CDR1 SGHTA and CDR2 FQGTGA. Here the CDR3 DNA reads TGTGCCAGCAGCTTAACCGACAGGGGTGGCTACACCTTC. Translation gives CASSLTDRGGYTF.

V usage is TRBV6-1 and J usage is TRBJ2-1; D is unclear. CDR1 and CDR2 (germline): MNHNS, SASEGT. CDR3 length: 14 residues. Trimming left V 5 bases short and J 1 base short, with 9 bases between. The CDR3 spells CASSISASYNEQFF. For the CDR3, the DNA is TGTGCCAGCAGTATCAGCGCGTCCTACAATGAGCAGTTCTTC.

This clone has only a few counts. The chain is built from TRBV7-2 and TRBJ2-2, with 9 bases that match TRBD2. The germline V gene encodes CDR1 SGHTA and CDR2 FQGNSA. V shed 5 bases and J 4 bases; nucleotides not matched to a gene: 8. The CDR3 is 16 amino acids. The CDR3 reads CASSPPGRGGTGELFF. The CDR3 nucleotides read TGTGCCAGCAGCCCCCCCGGGCGGGGGGGCACCGGGGAGCTGTTTTTT.

The CDR3 bases are TGCGCCAGCAGCCACTCCGTTGGGACTAGCGGGGGTCTTTACAATGAGCAGTTCTTC. Protein sequence: CASSHSVGTSGGLYNEQFF. This chain joins TRBV4-1 and TRBJ2-1, with TRBD2 matching 14 bases. The CDR3 covers 19 residues. V gave up 3 bases and J gave up 4 bases; unmatched junction bases: 11. Germline CDR1 reads MGHRA; CDR2 reads YSYEKL.

The CDR3 region is CASSSSRGPGEQYF. The CDR3 DNA reads TGTGCCAGCAGTTCAAGCAGGGGCCCGGGCGAGCAGTACTTC. The chain has TRBV21-1 and TRBJ2-7; the table assigns TRBD1, which was not confirmed against the DNA. TRBV21-1 counts as a pseudogene. The CDR3 is 14 amino acids.